This T cell receptor (beta chain) stems from a study of cytomegalovirus exposure and HLA in healthy donors. Researchers ran the PCR with 60 Vbeta and 13 Jbeta primers. The table came from immunoSEQ multiplex PCR; TCRdb's copy has only in-frame clones and leaves some out. The sample shows over 150,000 clones, over 65% of them seen only once. V gave up 4 bases and J gave up 3 bases, with 10 bases separating them. Germline V CDR1 and CDR2: SGHNT, YYREEE (reference sequence). This CDR3 comprises 13 residues. V is TRBV5-4 and J is TRBJ1-2, with D perhaps TRBD1 (5 bases). The sequencing sample was made of PBMCs. This receptor was taken from a woman aged 25 to 39 in good health and CMV-seropositive. CDR3 region: CASSPGVDYGYTF. CDR3 nucleotide sequence: TGTGCCAGCAGCCCGGGGGTGGACTATGGCTACACCTTC.